Presented here are 4 T cell receptor beta chains from one specimen sequenced in a study of T cells in Graves' hyperthyroidism and ophthalmopathy. It was RNA transcripts that yielded the amplified TCR beta CDR3 regions. HTBI primers were used for first-round RT-PCR of the TCR CDR3. TCRdb reanalysed the multiplex PCR reads using MiXCR and keeps one entry per CDR3 protein. The table records about half a million distinct CDR3 sequences, roughly 20% of them present only once. Sample: blood. These TCRs come from a man between 18 and 35 years old with Graves' hyperthyroidism.

This clonotype occurred many times. The chain is built from TRBV28 and TRBJ1-3; TRBD1 agrees at 8 bases. Germline assignment: CDR1 MDHEN and CDR2 SYDVKM. The V segment lost 4 bases and the J segment 1 base; nucleotides outside the gene matches: 6. This CDR3 spans 16 amino acids. CDR3 in amino acids: CASSSRTGSSGNTIYF. In nucleotides, the CDR3 is TGTGCCAGCAGTTCTCGGACAGGGTCGTCTGGAAACACCATATATTTT.

This clonotype was observed many times. The V call is TRBV6-1, the J call TRBJ1-6; 9 nucleotides match TRBD1. The CDR3 runs to 14 residues. Germline CDR1 MNHNS, CDR2 SASEGT. V trimming: 6 bases; J trimming: 9 bases; junction bases outside the gene matches: 6. In DNA, the CDR3 is TGTGCCAGCAGAGAGTTGGACAGGGGTTCACCCCTCCACTTT. Protein: CASRELDRGSPLHF.

This clonotype showed up many times. This sequence joins TRBV19 and TRBJ1-5; D unresolved. V gave up 9 bases and J gave up 5 bases, with 20 bases separating them. The CDR3 is 15 residues long. Germline V gene lookup returns CDR1 LNHDA and CDR2 SQIVND (reference sequence). In DNA form, the CDR3 reads TGTGCCAGCACCAACCCGGCACTTGGGGATCAGCCCCAGCATTTT. This sequence encodes CASTNPALGDQPQHF.

The table lists this clonotype with many counts. The rearrangement joins TRBV27 to TRBJ2-7; D unclear. Germline values: CDR1 MNHEY, CDR2 SMNVEV (reference sequence). V was pared by 3 bases and J by 1 base, with 7 bases between. The CDR3 runs to 13 residues. DNA of the CDR3: TGTGCCAGCAGTTTGAGAGCTTCCTACGAGCAGTACTTC. As protein: CASSLRASYEQYF.